These 25 T cell receptor beta chains came from one sample sequenced in a study of cytomegalovirus exposure and HLA in healthy donors. 60 Vbeta and 13 Jbeta primers were used in PCR. Clones were read by immunoSEQ multiplex PCR, and TCRdb kept only the in-frame ones, dropping some. The data show 150,000 to 180,000 clones, 75% to 85% seen once. The specimen was PBMCs. The receptors stem from a woman in her forties in good health and CMV-seropositive.

This sequence joins TRBV28 and TRBJ2-7; D ambiguous. The CDR3 sequence is 12 residues long. Germline CDR1 MDHEN, CDR2 SYDVKM. V was clipped by 5 bases and J by 6 bases, with 11 bases between them. Here the CDR3 DNA reads TGTGCCAGCAGTGACTCCTTCCGCGAGCAGTACTTC. Protein product: CASSDSFREQYF.

V is TRBV18 and J is TRBJ2-3; D uncertain. Trimming shortened V by 3 bases and J by 0 bases, and 7 bases separated the two germline ends. The CDR3 sequence is 14 residues long. CDR1 and CDR2 from the germline V gene are KGHSH and LQKENI. In DNA, the CDR3 is TGTGCCAGCTCACCCAGTCCTAGCACAGATACGCAGTATTTT. It codes for CASSPSPSTDTQYF. Full variable domain (remainder filled in from reference TRBV18 and TRBJ2-3): NAGVMQNPRHLVRRRGQEARLRCSPMKGHSHVYWYRQLPEEGLKFMVYLQKENIIDESGMPKERFSAEFPKEGPSILRIQQVVRGDSAAYFCASSPSPSTDTQYFGPGTRLTVL.

The chain recombines TRBV6-1 with TRBJ2-2; no clear D. Trimming left V 0 bases short and J 6 bases short, with 5 bases between. The CDR3 has 13 amino acids. Germline values: CDR1 MNHNS, CDR2 SASEGT. CDR3 sequence (DNA): TGTGCCAGCAGTGAAGCGCTATCCGGGGAGCTGTTTTTT. Translation gives CASSEALSGELFF.

The rearrangement uses TRBV29-1 and TRBJ1-3; no definite D call. The CDR3 is made up of 12 amino acids. Between the trimmed V and J ends, which lost 4 bases and 0 bases, there was a span of 4 bases. CDR1 is SQVTM and CDR2 is ANQGSEA in the germline V gene. The CDR3 here is CSVVHSGNTIYF. The CDR3 coding sequence is TGCAGCGTTGTACACTCTGGAAACACCATATATTTT.

The CDR3 region is CASFAQGGNQPQHF. As DNA, the CDR3 is TGTGCCAGCTTTGCACAGGGGGGAAATCAGCCCCAGCATTTT. The chain combines TRBV6-1 with TRBJ1-5, with 8 positions matching TRBD1. The germline gives CDR1 MNHNS, CDR2 SASEGT. This CDR3 comprises 14 residues. V lost 8 bases to trimming and J lost 4 bases; unmatched junction nucleotides: 7.

The chain uses TRBV27 and TRBJ2-7, with TRBD1 matching 7 bases. V trimming: 2 bases; J trimming: 3 bases; junction bases outside the gene matches: 4. Germline CDR1 is MNHEY and CDR2 is SMNVEV (reference sequence). CDR3 length equals 14 residues. CDR3 in amino acids: CASSLEAGGYEQYF. The CDR3 nucleotides are TGTGCCAGCAGTTTAGAAGCAGGGGGCTACGAGCAGTACTTC.

This chain connects TRBV12-5 to TRBJ1-5, with 9 bases aligning to TRBD1. V trimming: 4 bases; J trimming: 4 bases; junction bases outside the gene matches: 8. The germline CDR1 and CDR2 sequences are LGHNT and FRNRAP. The CDR3 length is 16 residues. DNA of the CDR3: TGTGCTAGTGGTTCCCCACAGGGGGCGCGAAATCAGCCCCAGCATTTT. This encodes CASGSPQGARNQPQHF.

The V call is TRBV28, the J call TRBJ2-7; possible D gene TRBD1, 6 bases. Per the germline V gene, CDR1 is MDHEN and CDR2 is SYDVKM. Trimming shortened V by 10 bases and J by 4 bases, and 11 bases separated the two germline ends. There are 11 residues in the CDR3. CDR3 amino acids: CAIKDRYEQYF. The CDR3, as DNA: TGTGCCATCAAAGACAGGTACGAGCAGTACTTC.

This sequence joins TRBV30 and TRBJ2-7; the match to TRBD2 covers 7 bases. In germline, CDR1 is GTSNPN, CDR2 SVGIG (reference sequence). V lost 1 base to trimming and J lost 5 bases; unmatched junction nucleotides: 11. This CDR3 is 15 amino acids long. The CDR3 region has the DNA TGTGCCTGGAGTGCTAGCGGCCACCTAGTCAACGAGCAGTACTTC. Translation: CAWSASGHLVNEQYF.

This clone was observed a few times. The V and J genes are TRBV27 and TRBJ1-2, with D possibly TRBD1 on 5 matching bases. Trimming removed 2 bases from V and 7 bases from J, with 14 bases in between. This CDR3 comprises 14 residues. The germline CDR1 and CDR2 sequences are MNHEY and SMNVEV (reference sequence). The CDR3 reads CASSLNPSGFGYTF. The CDR3 coding sequence is TGTGCCAGCAGTTTAAATCCCTCAGGGTTTGGCTACACCTTC.

The V gene is TRBV2, the J gene TRBJ2-7; possibly TRBD1 for D (5 bases). CDR3 length: 14 amino acids. Germline values: CDR1 SNHLY, CDR2 FYNNEI. Trimming pared 2 bases from V and 6 bases from J, leaving 14 bases between. The CDR3 DNA sequence: TGTGCCAGCAGTGAAAACACAGGTCCAGCCGAGCAGTACTTC. This codes for CASSENTGPAEQYF.

V usage is TRBV18 and J usage is TRBJ1-5, with a tentative D call TRBD1 (6 bases). Deletions cut 2 bases from V and 4 bases from J, with 12 bases between. The germline V gene encodes CDR1 KGHSH and CDR2 LQKENI. The CDR3 is 15 residues long. CDR3 amino acids: CASSPVGGANQPQHF. DNA for the CDR3: TGTGCCAGCTCACCAGTGGGGGGGGCTAATCAGCCCCAGCATTTT.

V and J are TRBV6-1 and TRBJ1-5; tentative D call: TRBD1 (6 bases). The CDR3 covers 16 residues. Deletions cut 3 bases from V and 5 bases from J, with 17 bases between. The germline gives CDR1 MNHNS, CDR2 SASEGT. The CDR3 DNA reads TGTGCCAGCAGTGAGCGGGGGGGGCGCAATTATCAGCCCCAGCATTTT. It codes for CASSERGGRNYQPQHF.

This sequence joins TRBV30 and TRBJ2-7, with 10 bases identical to TRBD1. The germline V gene encodes CDR1 GTSNPN and CDR2 SVGIG (reference sequence). This CDR3 contains 15 residues. Trimming cost V 0 bases and J 7 bases; bases outside gene matches: 9. The CDR3 DNA sequence: TGTGCCTGGAGTGTAAAGGGGACAGGGGTTAGTGAGCAGTACTTC. It translates to CAWSVKGTGVSEQYF. The variable domain in full, with the rest retrieved from reference TRBV30 and TRBJ2-7, is SQTIHQWPATLVQPVGSPLSLECTVEGTSNPNLYWYRQAAGRGLQLLFYSVGIGQISSEVPQNLSASRPQDRQFILSSKKLLLSDSGFYLCAWSVKGTGVSEQYFGPGTRLTVT.

The gene calls are TRBV27 and TRBJ2-7; possible D gene TRBD1, 5 bases. With 0 bases removed from V and 5 bases from J, the gap between germline ends came to 8 bases. The CDR3 length is 13 residues. In germline, CDR1 is MNHEY, CDR2 SMNVEV (reference sequence). CDR3 sequence reads: CASSLSRGDEQYF. The CDR3 nucleotides are TGTGCCAGCAGTTTATCAAGGGGCGACGAGCAGTACTTC.

The chain is built from TRBV6-5 and TRBJ1-2; D unresolved. The germline V gene encodes CDR1 MNHEY and CDR2 SVGAGI. This CDR3 is 14 amino acids long. V was clipped by 0 bases and J by 4 bases, with 9 bases between them. The CDR3 nucleotides read TGTGCCAGCAGTTACTCGTCCGGGGTCTATGGCTACACCTTC. Translation gives CASSYSSGVYGYTF.

This clone was recorded a few times. The J gene is TRBJ1-4, the V gene TRBV5-3; maybe TRBD1 (5 bases). TRBV5-3 is sorted into the ORF group, with uncertain function. Trimming cost V 1 base and J 6 bases, with 13 bases left between them. This CDR3 has 15 residues. This CDR3 is CARSLKGSVDEKLFF. The CDR3 DNA reads TGTGCCAGAAGCTTGAAGGGGTCGGTAGATGAAAAACTGTTTTTT.

The chain has TRBV5-6 and TRBJ2-2, with 8 bases fitting TRBD2. Germline V CDR1 and CDR2: SGHDT, YYEEEE. The CDR3 covers 16 residues. J was trimmed by 5 bases and V by 2 bases; bases with no gene match: 8. CDR3 amino acids: CASSFAGTRYTGELFF. The CDR3 DNA reads as TGTGCCAGCAGCTTCGCCGGGACTAGGTATACCGGGGAGCTGTTTTTT. Filled out from reference TRBV5-6 and TRBJ2-2, the complete variable domain reads DAGVTQSPTHLIKTRGQQVTLRCSPKSGHDTVSWYQQALGQGPQFIFQYYEEEERQRGNFPDRFSGHQFPNYSSELNVNALLLGDSALYLCASSFAGTRYTGELFFGEGSRLTVL.

The chain employs TRBV6-5 and TRBJ1-2, with D possibly being TRBD1 (5 bases). There are 14 residues in the CDR3. Trimming stripped 5 bases from V and 4 bases from J, with 14 bases between. Germline V gene sequence: CDR1 MNHEY, CDR2 SVGAGI. CDR3 coding DNA: TGTGCCAGCAGTCGGACACGCGAAACCTATGGCTACACCTTC. Translation gives CASSRTRETYGYTF.

This clone was seen once. The V gene is TRBV11-2, the J gene TRBJ2-7; TRBD2 aligns across 11 bases. V dropped 6 bases and J dropped 5; count of bases not matched to a gene: 9. The CDR3 consists of 15 residues. In germline, CDR1 is SGHAT, CDR2 FQNNGV. CDR3 amino acids: CASRGLAGFFDEQYF. The DNA of the CDR3 is TGTGCCAGCAGAGGACTAGCGGGTTTCTTCGACGAGCAGTACTTC.

This clone has a handful of counts. This sequence joins TRBV19 and TRBJ2-5; D is undetermined. Trimming cost V 5 bases and J 7 bases, with 8 bases left between them. Germline V CDR1 and CDR2: LNHDA, SQIVND (reference sequence). The CDR3 covers 11 residues. DNA of the CDR3: TGTGCCAGTAGTCCGCGTTGGACCCAGTACTTC. The encoded protein is CASSPRWTQYF.

Only one count was recorded for this clone. The chain combines TRBV2 with TRBJ2-7, with 10 bases lining up with TRBD2. Germline CDR1 is SNHLY and CDR2 is FYNNEI. V shed 6 bases and J 4 bases; nucleotides not matched to a gene: 9. This CDR3 region has 15 residues. CDR3 DNA: TGTGCCAGCAGGACCCGGACTAGCGGACGATACGAGCAGTACTTC. Translating it yields CASRTRTSGRYEQYF.

The chain links TRBV7-8 to TRBJ2-3; 10 bases are a match to TRBD1. Germline CDR1 and CDR2: SGHVS and FQNEAQ. The CDR3 runs 18 residues. J lost 3 bases, V lost 1 base, and 10 bases had no gene match. CDR3 nucleotide sequence: TGTGCCAGCAGCTTAGGGAAGTTTGGACAGGGGGGAACAGATACGCAGTATTTT. Residues: CASSLGKFGQGGTDTQYF.

The count of this clone is one. J is TRBJ2-7 and V is TRBV2; TRBD1 aligns across 7 bases. With V trimmed by 6 bases and J by 1 base, 6 bases remained unmatched. The CDR3 is 14 residues long. In germline, CDR1 is SNHLY, CDR2 FYNNEI. The CDR3 DNA is TGTGCCAGCAGAAGGGGGACAGAGTCCTACGAGCAGTACTTC. Amino acid sequence: CASRRGTESYEQYF.

This chain joins TRBV5-1 and TRBJ2-3; D might be TRBD1 (6 bases). The V gene lost 3 bases and the J gene lost 0 bases, with 17 bases spanning the gap. Per germline, CDR1 SGHRS and CDR2 YFSETQ. The CDR3 runs 17 residues. The CDR3 loop reads CASSSGVPLVSTDTQYF. DNA for the CDR3: TGCGCCAGCAGCTCAGGGGTGCCCCTAGTTAGCACAGATACGCAGTATTTT.